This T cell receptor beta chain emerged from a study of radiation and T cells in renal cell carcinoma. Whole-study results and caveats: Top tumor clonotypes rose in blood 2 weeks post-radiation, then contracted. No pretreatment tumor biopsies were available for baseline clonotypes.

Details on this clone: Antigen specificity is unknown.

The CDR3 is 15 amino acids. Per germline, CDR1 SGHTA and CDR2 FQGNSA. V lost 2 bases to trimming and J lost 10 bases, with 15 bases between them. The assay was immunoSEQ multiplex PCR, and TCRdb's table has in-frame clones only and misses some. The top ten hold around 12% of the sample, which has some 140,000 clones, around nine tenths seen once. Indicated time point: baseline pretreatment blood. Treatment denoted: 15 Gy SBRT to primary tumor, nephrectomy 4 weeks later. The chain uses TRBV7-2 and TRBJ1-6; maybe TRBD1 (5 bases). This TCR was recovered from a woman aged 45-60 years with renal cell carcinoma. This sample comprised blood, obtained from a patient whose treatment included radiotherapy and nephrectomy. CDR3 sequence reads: CASSLFQGGDSPLHF. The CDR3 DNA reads TGTGCCAGCAGCTTATTTCAGGGAGGGGACTCACCCCTCCACTTT. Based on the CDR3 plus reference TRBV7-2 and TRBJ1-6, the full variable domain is GAGVSQSPSNKVTEKGKDVELRCDPISGHTALYWYRQSLGQGLEFLIYFQGNSAPDKSGLPSDRFSAERTGGSVSTLTIQRTQQEDSAVYLCASSLFQGGDSPLHFGNGTRLTVT.